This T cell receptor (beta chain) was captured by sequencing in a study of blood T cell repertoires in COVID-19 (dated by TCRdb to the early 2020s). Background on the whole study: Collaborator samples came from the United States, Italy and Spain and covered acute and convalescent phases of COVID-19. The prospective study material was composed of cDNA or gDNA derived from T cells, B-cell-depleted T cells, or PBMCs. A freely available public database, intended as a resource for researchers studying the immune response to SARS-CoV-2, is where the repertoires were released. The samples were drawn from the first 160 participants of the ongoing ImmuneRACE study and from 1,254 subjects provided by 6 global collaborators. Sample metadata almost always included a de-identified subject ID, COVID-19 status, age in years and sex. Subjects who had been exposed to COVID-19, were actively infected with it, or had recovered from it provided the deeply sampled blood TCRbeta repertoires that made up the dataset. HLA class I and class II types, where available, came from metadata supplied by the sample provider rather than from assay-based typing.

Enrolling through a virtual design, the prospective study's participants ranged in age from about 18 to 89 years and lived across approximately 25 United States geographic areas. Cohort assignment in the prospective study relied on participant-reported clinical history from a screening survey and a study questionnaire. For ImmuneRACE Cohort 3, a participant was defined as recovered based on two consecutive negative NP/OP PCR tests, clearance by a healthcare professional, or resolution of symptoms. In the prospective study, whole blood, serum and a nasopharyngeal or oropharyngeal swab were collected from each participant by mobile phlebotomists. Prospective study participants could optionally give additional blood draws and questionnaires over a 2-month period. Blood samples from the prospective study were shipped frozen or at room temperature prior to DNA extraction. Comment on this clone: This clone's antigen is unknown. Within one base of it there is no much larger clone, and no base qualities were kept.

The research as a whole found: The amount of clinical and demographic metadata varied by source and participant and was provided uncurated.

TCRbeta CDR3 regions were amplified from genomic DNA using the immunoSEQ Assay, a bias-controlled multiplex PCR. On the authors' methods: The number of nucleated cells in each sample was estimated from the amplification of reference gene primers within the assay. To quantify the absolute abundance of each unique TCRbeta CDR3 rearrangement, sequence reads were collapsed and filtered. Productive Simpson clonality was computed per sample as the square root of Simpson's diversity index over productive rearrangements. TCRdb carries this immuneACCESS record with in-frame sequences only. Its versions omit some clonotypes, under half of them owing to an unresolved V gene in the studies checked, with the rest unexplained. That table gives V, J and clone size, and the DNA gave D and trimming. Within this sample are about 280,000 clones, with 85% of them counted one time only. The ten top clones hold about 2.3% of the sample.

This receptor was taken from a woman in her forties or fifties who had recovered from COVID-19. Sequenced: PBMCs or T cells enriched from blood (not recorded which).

CDR3 reads: CASSRAGDNEQFF. The bases are TGTGCCAGCAGCCGAGCGGGAGACAATGAGCAGTTCTTC. Recombination connected TRBV6-2 or TRBV6-3 to TRBJ2-1; the junction holds 8 bases that match TRBD2. According to the germline V gene, CDR1 reads MNHEY and CDR2 reads SVGEGT. Its CDR3 holds 13 amino acids, cysteine through phenylalanine. The entry retains the CDR3 DNA only, 39 bases that are in frame from base 1. V is pruned by 6 bases and J by 5 bases, leaving 3 bases of the junction without a gene match.